This is a list of T cell receptor beta chains from one sample in a study of vaccination and CD4 T cells after COVID-19. TCRdb re-derived calls from the PCR reads in MiXCR, one entry per CDR3 protein. The table has 11,000 or so distinct CDR3 sequences, less than 55% seen once. No antigens are known for them. The sample taken for sequencing was CD4+ T cells from blood, cultured in vitro. The receptors stem from a human donor who had recovered from COVID-19. Each CDR3 is given with its conserved first and last residue. Fields, in order: clone size, D gene, J gene, V gene, CDR3 DNA, CDR3 protein. A D gene is named only where the DNA matches it firmly. Clone size is stated in some rows and not others, as once, few, many or a class when expanded.

clone_size: .; d_call: .; j_call: TRBJ2-7; v_call: TRBV6-1; cdr3_nt: TGTGCCAGCAGTGTAGACACCTCCTACGAGCAGTACTTC; cdr3_aa: CASSVDTSYEQYF
clone_size: .; d_call: .; j_call: TRBJ2-6; v_call: TRBV7-8; cdr3_nt: TGTGCCAGCAGCTTAGCGGTTGGGGGGACTGGGGCCAACGTCCTGACTTTC; cdr3_aa: CASSLAVGGTGANVLTF
clone_size: .; d_call: .; j_call: TRBJ2-7; v_call: TRBV24-1; cdr3_nt: TGTGCCACCAGTGGGAGCCAGGCCTACGAGCAGTACTTC; cdr3_aa: CATSGSQAYEQYF
clone_size: .; d_call: .; j_call: TRBJ2-7; v_call: TRBV20-1; cdr3_nt: TGCAGTGCTCTGGAGGGGGGCGGTTACGAGCAGTACTTC; cdr3_aa: CSALEGGGYEQYF
clone_size: few; d_call: TRBD1; j_call: TRBJ2-7; v_call: TRBV2; cdr3_nt: TGTGCCAGCAGTGAAACGGGACAGGGTAGCTTC; cdr3_aa: CASSETGQGSF
clone_size: .; d_call: TRBD1; j_call: TRBJ1-2; v_call: TRBV24-1; cdr3_nt: TGTGCCACCAGTAGGGCAGGGGGCGATGGTGGCTACACCTTC; cdr3_aa: CATSRAGGDGGYTF
clone_size: .; d_call: TRBD2; j_call: TRBJ2-1; v_call: TRBV20-1; cdr3_nt: TGCAGTGCTAGAGTTCCTAGCGGGGGGAATAACAATGAGCAGTTCTTC; cdr3_aa: CSARVPSGGNNNEQFF
clone_size: .; d_call: .; j_call: TRBJ1-3; v_call: TRBV5-1; cdr3_nt: TGCGCCAGCAGCTTGGCCTCGGGGACTGGAAACACCATATATTTT; cdr3_aa: CASSLASGTGNTIYF
clone_size: .; d_call: .; j_call: TRBJ1-1; v_call: TRBV6-5; cdr3_nt: TGTGCCAGCAGTTCCGAGGGACATTCGAACACTGAAGCTTTCTTT; cdr3_aa: CASSSEGHSNTEAFF
clone_size: .; d_call: .; j_call: TRBJ2-7; v_call: TRBV5-1; cdr3_nt: TGCGCCAGCAGCTTGGGGTCCGGGAGTGTTTCCTACGAGCAGTACTTC; cdr3_aa: CASSLGSGSVSYEQYF
clone_size: .; d_call: .; j_call: TRBJ1-6; v_call: TRBV7-8; cdr3_nt: TGTGCCAGCAGCTTCCCCAGTTCACCCCTCCACTTT; cdr3_aa: CASSFPSSPLHF
clone_size: .; d_call: .; j_call: TRBJ1-1; v_call: TRBV12-3/TRBV12-4; cdr3_nt: TGTGCCAGCAGTTTATCCGCGGGCGGCACTGAAGCTTTCTTT; cdr3_aa: CASSLSAGGTEAFF
clone_size: .; d_call: .; j_call: TRBJ1-2; v_call: TRBV5-6; cdr3_nt: TGTGCCAGCAGCTTGGCAGACTATGGCTACACCTTC; cdr3_aa: CASSLADYGYTF
clone_size: .; d_call: TRBD1; j_call: TRBJ2-7; v_call: TRBV10-1; cdr3_nt: TGCGCCAGCACGGGACAGGGTTTCGCCGAGCAGTACTTC; cdr3_aa: CASTGQGFAEQYF
clone_size: few; d_call: .; j_call: TRBJ1-1; v_call: TRBV30; cdr3_nt: TGTGCCTGGAGTCTAGGTACGGGGAACTATGAAGCTTTCTTT; cdr3_aa: CAWSLGTGNYEAFF
clone_size: few; d_call: TRBD1; j_call: TRBJ1-5; v_call: TRBV10-3; cdr3_nt: TGTGCCATCAGCGGGGGACAGGGGGCAGGGCAGCCCCAGCATTTT; cdr3_aa: CAISGGQGAGQPQHF
clone_size: .; d_call: .; j_call: TRBJ2-7; v_call: TRBV6-1; cdr3_nt: TGTGCCAGCAGCCCGTCTACAGGGCGCATCTACGAGCAGTACTTC; cdr3_aa: CASSPSTGRIYEQYF